Listed below are T cell receptor beta chains from one sample, sequenced in a study of control samples from healthy donors and cancer patients. Here immunoSEQ multiplex PCR was the method, and the copy in TCRdb shows in-frame clones only, minus some. The table shows 40,000 to 50,000 clones, with more than 65% occurring only once. The sample consisted of formalin-fixed, paraffin-embedded tissue. The receptor source for this set is a male donor with melanoma. Each CDR3 is given with its conserved first and last residue.

V gene: TRBV5-1
CDR3 protein: CASSRGQDYEQYF

V gene: TRBV6-5
CDR3 protein: CASSTPAGGTFF

V gene: TRBV5-1
CDR3 protein: CASSYRWDAYEQYF

V gene: TRBV9
CDR3 protein: CASSVGEGAANTGELFF

V gene: TRBV19
CDR3 protein: CASSIQASNQPQHF

V gene: TRBV5-6
CDR3 protein: CASSTDGREETQYF

V gene: TRBV28
CDR3 protein: CASSAGPRGRLLTRDTQYF

V gene: TRBV3-1/TRBV3-2
CDR3 protein: CASSPLGGRDYGYTF

V gene: TRBV7-3
CDR3 protein: CASSVSGTQSGEQYF

V gene: TRBV9
CDR3 protein: CASNDGGGDYGYTF

V gene: TRBV12-3/TRBV12-4
CDR3 protein: CASRDLANHEQYF

V gene: TRBV11-3
CDR3 protein: CASSRQAGPSYEQYF

V gene: TRBV15
CDR3 protein: CATSRERGGTEAFF

V gene: TRBV28
CDR3 protein: CASSLSDRGREEKLFF

V gene: TRBV3-1/TRBV3-2
CDR3 protein: CASSQGWGAGNTIYF

V gene: TRBV27
CDR3 protein: CASTPLAVGGGDEQFF

V gene: TRBV28
CDR3 protein: CASRPQGLNYGYTF

V gene: TRBV20-1
CDR3 protein: CSASSSDSGDTIYF

V gene: TRBV5-1
CDR3 protein: CASSLEGTSGTSTDTQYF

V gene: TRBV19
CDR3 protein: CASSRDHYEQYF

V gene: TRBV11-2
CDR3 protein: CASVPTSGSYEQYF

V gene: TRBV4-1
CDR3 protein: CASSREEGSGYTF

V gene: TRBV11-2
CDR3 protein: CASSLRRGELGNTIYF

V gene: TRBV7-3
CDR3 protein: CASSLSGGSDEQYF

V gene: TRBV5-1
CDR3 protein: CASSLHGLSGANVLTF

V gene: TRBV3-1/TRBV3-2
CDR3 protein: CATHSVGNEQFF

V gene: TRBV6-5
CDR3 protein: CASSYLGTISPLHF

V gene: TRBV27
CDR3 protein: CASTRAGNNSPLHF

V gene: TRBV3-1/TRBV3-2
CDR3 protein: CASRLQGSNTEAFF